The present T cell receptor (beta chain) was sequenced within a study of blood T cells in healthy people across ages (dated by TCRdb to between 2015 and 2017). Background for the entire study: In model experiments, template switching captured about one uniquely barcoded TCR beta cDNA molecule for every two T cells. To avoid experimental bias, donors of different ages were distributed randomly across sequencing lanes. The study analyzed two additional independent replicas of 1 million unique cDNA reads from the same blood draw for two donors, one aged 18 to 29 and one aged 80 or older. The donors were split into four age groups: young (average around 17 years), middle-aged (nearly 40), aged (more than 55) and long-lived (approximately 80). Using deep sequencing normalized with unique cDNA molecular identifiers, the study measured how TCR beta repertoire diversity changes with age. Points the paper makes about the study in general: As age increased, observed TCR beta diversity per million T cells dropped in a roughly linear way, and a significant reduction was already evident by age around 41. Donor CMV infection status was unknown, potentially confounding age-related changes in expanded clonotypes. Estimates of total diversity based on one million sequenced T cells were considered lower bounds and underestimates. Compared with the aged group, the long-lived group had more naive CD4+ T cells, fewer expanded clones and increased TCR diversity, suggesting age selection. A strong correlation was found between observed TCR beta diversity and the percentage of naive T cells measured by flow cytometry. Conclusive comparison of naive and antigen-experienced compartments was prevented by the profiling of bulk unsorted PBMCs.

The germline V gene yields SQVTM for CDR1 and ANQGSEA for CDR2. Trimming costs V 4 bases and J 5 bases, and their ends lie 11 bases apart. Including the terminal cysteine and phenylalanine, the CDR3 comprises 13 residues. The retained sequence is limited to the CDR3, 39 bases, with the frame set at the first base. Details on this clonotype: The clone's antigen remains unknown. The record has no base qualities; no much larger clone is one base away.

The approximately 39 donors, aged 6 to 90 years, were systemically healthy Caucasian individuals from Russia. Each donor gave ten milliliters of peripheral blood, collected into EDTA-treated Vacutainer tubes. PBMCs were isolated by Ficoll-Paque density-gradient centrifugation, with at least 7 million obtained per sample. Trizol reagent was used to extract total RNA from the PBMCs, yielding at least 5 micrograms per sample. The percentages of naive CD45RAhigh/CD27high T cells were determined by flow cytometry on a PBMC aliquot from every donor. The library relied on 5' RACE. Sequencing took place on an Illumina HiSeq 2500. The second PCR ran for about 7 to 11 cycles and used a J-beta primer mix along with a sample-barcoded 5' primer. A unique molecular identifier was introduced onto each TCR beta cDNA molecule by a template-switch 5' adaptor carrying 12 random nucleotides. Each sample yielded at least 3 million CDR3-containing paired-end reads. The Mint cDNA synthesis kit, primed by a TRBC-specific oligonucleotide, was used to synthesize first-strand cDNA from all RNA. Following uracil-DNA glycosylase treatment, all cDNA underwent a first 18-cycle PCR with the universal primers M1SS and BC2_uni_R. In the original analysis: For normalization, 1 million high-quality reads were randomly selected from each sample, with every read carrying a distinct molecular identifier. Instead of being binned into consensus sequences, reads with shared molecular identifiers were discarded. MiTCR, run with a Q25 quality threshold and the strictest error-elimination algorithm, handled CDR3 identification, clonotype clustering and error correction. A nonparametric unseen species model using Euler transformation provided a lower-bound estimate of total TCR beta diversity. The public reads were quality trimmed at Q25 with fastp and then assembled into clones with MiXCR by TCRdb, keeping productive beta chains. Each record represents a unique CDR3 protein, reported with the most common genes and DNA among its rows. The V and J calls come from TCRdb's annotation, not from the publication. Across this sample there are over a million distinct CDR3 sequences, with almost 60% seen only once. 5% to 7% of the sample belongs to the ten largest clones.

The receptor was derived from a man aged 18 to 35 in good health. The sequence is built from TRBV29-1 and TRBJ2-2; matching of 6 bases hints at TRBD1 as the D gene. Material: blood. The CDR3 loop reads CSVVWGRTGELFF. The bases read TGCAGCGTTGTTTGGGGGCGAACCGGGGAGCTGTTTTTT.